This entry describes one TCR beta chain. Antigen: not known. At study entry, adolescents had tuberculin skin tests and IGRA screening. The CDR3 loop spans 14 amino acids. Germline-derived CDR1 and CDR2 are LNHDA and SQIVND (reference sequence). The V end was cut by 4 bases, the J end by 4 bases, with 14 bases between. The record originates from a study of T cells in tuberculosis. About the research overall: A South African cohort included IGRA-negative adolescents, latently infected IGRA-positive adolescents and adults with active tuberculosis. Study-wide findings and caveats: Active tuberculosis TCR-alpha repertoires lay closer to GMM-specific TCRs than IGRA-negative controls, suggesting clonal expansion.

TCRdb's copy holds only in-frame clones and misses some; the assay was immunoSEQ multiplex PCR. The sample carries roughly 45,000 clones, roughly 94% recorded once. Sequenced material: PBMCs. This receptor was identified in a donor between 10 and 35 years old with latent tuberculosis or without tuberculosis infection. Some clones in this sample may be carry-over from other donors' samples. The chain couples TRBV19 to TRBJ2-7; D may be TRBD1 (5 bases). For the CDR3, the DNA is TGTGCCAGTAGTAACCCGGACACAACTTACGAGCAGTACTTC. Amino acid sequence: CASSNPDTTYEQYF.